A selection of T cell receptor beta chains follows, all from one sample in a study of post-analysis software for immune sequencing data. Using its own MiXCR run on the PCR reads, TCRdb lists one record per CDR3 protein. The sample holds about 820,000 distinct CDR3 sequences; around 50% are singletons and the top ten take over 4%. The sequenced material came from blood. The receptors derive from a girl aged 5 to 17 with multiple sclerosis. Both conserved end residues are part of each CDR3. Each record gives: V gene, J gene, clone size, D gene, CDR3 DNA, CDR3 protein. The D gene is left open where the match is weak. A row's size may be missing; if present it is once, few, many or a size class.

>TRBV29-1|TRBJ1-1|many|.
TGCAGCGGGTCCTTACGACGGAGCCAAAGAGCTTTCTTT
CSGSLRRSQRAFF
>TRBV6-6|TRBJ1-2|.|.
TGTGCCAGCAGCCCGCCCGGACAGCCCTATGGCTACACCTTC
CASSPPGQPYGYTF
>TRBV29-1|TRBJ1-1|few|.
TGCAGCGTCCAACAGCGAGCGAACACTGAAGCTTTCTTT
CSVQQRANTEAFF
>TRBV20-1|TRBJ2-5|.|TRBD2
TGCAGTGCCAGACTAGCGGGGGGTCCAGCGACCCAGTACTTC
CSARLAGGPATQYF
>TRBV7-6|TRBJ2-3|.|.
TGTGCCAGCAGAGTAGAGGGGGGTCTAGGCACAGATACGCAGTATTTT
CASRVEGGLGTDTQYF
>TRBV29-1|TRBJ2-6|.|TRBD2
TGCAGCGTAAAGCGGGGGAATGGGGCCAACGTCCTGACTTTC
CSVKRGNGANVLTF
>TRBV11-3|TRBJ2-1|few|.
TGTGCCAGCAGCTTAAACAGGGAGGATGAGCAGTTCTTC
CASSLNREDEQFF
>TRBV25-1|TRBJ2-7|.|.
TGTGCCAGCAGTGAACAAGGGACCTCCGAGCAGTACTTC
CASSEQGTSEQYF
>TRBV12-3/TRBV12-4|TRBJ1-2|.|.
TGTGCCAGCAGTTTCAGGGGCGGCTACACCTTC
CASSFRGGYTF
>TRBV29-1|TRBJ2-4|few|TRBD2
TGCAGCGCCCGGGACTATCTCTGGGAGCAGTACTTC
CSARDYLWEQYF
>TRBV29-1|TRBJ2-7|.|.
TGCAGCGGGTGGAACCGGGACTACGAGCAGTACTTC
CSGWNRDYEQYF
>TRBV4-1|TRBJ2-5|.|.
TGCGCCAGCAGCCAAGCCCTAATAGAGACCCAGTACTTC
CASSQALIETQYF
>TRBV12-3/TRBV12-4|TRBJ2-7|.|.
TGTGCCAGCAGTCTTACACGGGACGGCCCCTACGAGCAGTACTTC
CASSLTRDGPYEQYF
>TRBV7-9|TRBJ1-2|.|TRBD1
TGTGCCAGCAGCTTAGAGCGCGACAGGGGGCGCGTGGCTATTAATGGCTACACCTTC
CASSLERDRGRVAINGYTF
>TRBV7-2|TRBJ1-2|once|.
TGTGCCAGCAGCTTAGGCCCGGAGGCATTGCGGTACACCTTC
CASSLGPEALRYTF
>TRBV5-1|TRBJ2-5|.|.
TGCGCCAGCGGACGCCTGCAAGAGACCCAGTACTTC
CASGRLQETQYF
>TRBV9|TRBJ2-1|.|TRBD2
TGTGCCAGCAGCGGTTGGCTGACTAGCGGGCGGTACAATGAGCAGTTCTTC
CASSGWLTSGRYNEQFF
>TRBV4-1|TRBJ1-5|.|.
TGCGCCAGCAGCCAAGATTGGGGGGTTGGTCAGCCCCAGCATTTT
CASSQDWGVGQPQHF
>TRBV20-1|TRBJ2-5|few|TRBD2
TGCAGTGCTAATATAGCGGGAGTGGAGACCCAGTACTTC
CSANIAGVETQYF
>TRBV5-1|TRBJ2-7|.|TRBD2
TGCGCCAGCAGCTTGGGGGACTACGGCTACGAGCAGTACTTC
CASSLGDYGYEQYF
>TRBV5-5|TRBJ1-2|.|.
TGTGCCAGCAGCCACTCAGGGGATACTAACCATGGCTACACCTTC
CASSHSGDTNHGYTF
>TRBV20-1|TRBJ2-7|.|.
TGCAGTGCTAGATCCTCCGGGACTGTCTACGAGCAGTACTTC
CSARSSGTVYEQYF
>TRBV5-1|TRBJ2-3|.|TRBD2
TGCGCCAGCAGGAGGTTAGCGGGAGGGTCCGCCTACACAGATACGCAGTATTTT
CASRRLAGGSAYTDTQYF
>TRBV6-4|TRBJ1-2|.|.
TGTGCCACCCGTTCTTTCTATGGCTACACCTTC
CATRSFYGYTF
>TRBV6-1|TRBJ1-2|.|.
TGTGCCAGCAGTGATTGGCTTGGCTACACCTTC
CASSDWLGYTF
>TRBV15|TRBJ2-7|few|TRBD1
TGTGCCACCAGCAGGGGACAGGTGTACGAGCAGTACTTC
CATSRGQVYEQYF
>TRBV20-1|TRBJ1-5|.|.
TGCAGTGCTGGTCGTGTAGGGGGGCTTGGCAATCAGCCCCAGCATTTT
CSAGRVGGLGNQPQHF
>TRBV20-1|TRBJ1-2|.|.
TGCAGTGCTTCCAAGCAGGGAGGACGAGCTAACTATGGCTACACCTTC
CSASKQGGRANYGYTF
>TRBV5-5|TRBJ2-7|few|.
TGTGCCAGCAGCTTGTCTGAGAACTACGAGCAGTACTTC
CASSLSENYEQYF
>TRBV7-9|TRBJ2-5|.|.
TGTGCCAGCAGCTTAGAACGACAGCAAGAGACCCAGTACTTC
CASSLERQQETQYF
>TRBV27|TRBJ1-2|.|TRBD1
TGTGCCAGCAGCCCTGGGGCAGGGGGAGGGCCCTATGGCTACACCTTC
CASSPGAGGGPYGYTF
>TRBV12-3/TRBV12-4|TRBJ1-5|.|.
TGTGCCAGCAGTTCCCAGGACAAACGACAGCCCCAGCATTTT
CASSSQDKRQPQHF
>TRBV20-1|TRBJ2-5|.|.
TGCAGTGCTAGAGTTGGCAGGAGACGAGAGACCCAGTACTTC
CSARVGRRRETQYF
>TRBV7-3|TRBJ2-3|.|.
TGTGCCAGCAGCGAGGATTTAGGATGGGGCACAGATACGCAGTATTTT
CASSEDLGWGTDTQYF
>TRBV21-1|TRBJ2-7|few|.
TGTGCCAGCAGCAGAAATATGAAACCGGGACAGTCCTACGAGCAGTACTTC
CASSRNMKPGQSYEQYF
>TRBV6-5|TRBJ2-5|.|TRBD1
TGTGCCAGCAGTACCGGGACAGGCTCGGAGACCCAGTACTTC
CASSTGTGSETQYF
>TRBV27|TRBJ2-1|few|TRBD2
TGTGCCAGCAGCCAAATACTAGCGGGGCTCAATGAGCAGTTCTTC
CASSQILAGLNEQFF
>TRBV20-1|TRBJ2-5|few|.
TGCAGTGCTAACGCCCTGGGGGAATCGAACGCATCCCACCCAAAGGAGCAGTACTTC
CSANALGESNASHPKEQYF
>TRBV25-1|TRBJ2-4|.|.
TGTGCCAGCAGCCCATCCTGGGGAAGTGGGGACATTCAGTACTTC
CASSPSWGSGDIQYF
>TRBV19|TRBJ2-1|.|TRBD2
TGTGCCAGTAGTACCCCTAGCGGGAGGGCCGGCGAGCAGTTCTTC
CASSTPSGRAGEQFF
>TRBV20-1|TRBJ2-1|.|TRBD1
TGCAGTGCCCGCCCGGGACAGGGGATGCCTCGAAAGAATGAGCAGTTCTTC
CSARPGQGMPRKNEQFF
>TRBV5-1|TRBJ2-5|.|TRBD2
TGCGCCAGCAGCCCCAAAGGGACTAGCGGGCACCAAGAGACCCAGTACTTC
CASSPKGTSGHQETQYF
>TRBV5-1|TRBJ1-1|.|.
TGCGCCAGCAGCTTGGACGTCCGAGGGGAAGCTTTCTTT
CASSLDVRGEAFF
>TRBV4-1|TRBJ1-4|.|TRBD1
TGCGCCAGCAGCCAAGGAACAGGGGGAGCGACTAATGAAAAACTGTTTTTT
CASSQGTGGATNEKLFF
>TRBV6-5|TRBJ2-5|few|TRBD2
TGTGCCAGCAGAAGACTAGCTTCGGAGACCCAGTACTTC
CASRRLASETQYF
>TRBV15|TRBJ2-7|.|.
TGTGCCACCAGCAGAGATGTAGGGGAGCGGTACTTC
CATSRDVGERYF
>TRBV11-2|TRBJ2-2|.|.
TGTGCCAGCAGCTTAATAGGAAACACCGGGGAGCTGTTTTTT
CASSLIGNTGELFF
>TRBV7-2|TRBJ2-3|.|.
TGTGCCAGCAGCTTAGCCGCTCGGGCGATGACGAGCACAGATACGCAGTATTTT
CASSLAARAMTSTDTQYF
>TRBV20-1|TRBJ2-1|.|TRBD2
TGCAGTGCTAGTGGCGGGGGATACAATGAGCAGTTCTTC
CSASGGGYNEQFF